Below are 14 T cell receptor beta chains sequenced from a single sample in a study of cytomegalovirus exposure and HLA in healthy donors. PCR amplification relied on 60 Vbeta primers (plus 13 Jbeta primers). Some clones are missing from TCRdb's copy, which holds only in-frame ones; the method was immunoSEQ multiplex PCR. The table lists 95,000 to 150,000 clones, under 70% of them singletons. Sequenced material: PBMCs. Receptors originate from a young man in good health and CMV-seronegative.

CDR3 nucleotides: TGTGCCAGCAGCTCACGACAGGGGTCAGATACGCAGTATTTT. It specifies CASSSRQGSDTQYF. The V and J genes are TRBV7-2 and TRBJ2-3, with 8 bases aligning to TRBD1. Germline lookup yields CDR1 SGHTA and CDR2 FQGNSA. Trimming took 4 bases from V and 4 from J; bases not matched to a gene: 4. The CDR3 spans 14 residues.

The V gene is TRBV5-4, the J gene TRBJ2-7; TRBD2 matches 8 bases. Germline-derived CDR1 and CDR2 are SGHNT and YYREEE (reference sequence). The CDR3 is made up of 14 amino acids. Germline trimming cut 4 bases from V and 4 bases from J; bases unmatched to any gene: 7. CDR3 region: CASSLGLGGYEQYF. The CDR3 DNA sequence: TGTGCCAGCAGCCTGGGACTAGGTGGTTACGAGCAGTACTTC.

The J gene is TRBJ2-4, the V gene TRBV2; D is perhaps TRBD2 (6 bases). Germline CDR1 is SNHLY and CDR2 is FYNNEI. The CDR3 sequence is 12 residues long. V lost 7 bases to trimming and J lost 9 bases, with 13 bases between them. The CDR3 reads CASTRRGFIQYF. The DNA for the CDR3 is TGTGCCAGCACTCGACGGGGGTTCATTCAGTACTTC.

This chain uses TRBV6-1 with TRBJ1-2; a weak D match, TRBD1 (5 bases). Germline-derived CDR1 and CDR2 are MNHNS and SASEGT. The germline V and J ends were trimmed by 6 bases and 4 bases, with 15 bases remaining between them. The CDR3 consists of 14 residues. The CDR3 DNA is TGTGCCAGCAGAACCCTCCAGGGTTCCTATGGCTACACCTTC. Translating gives CASRTLQGSYGYTF.

This clone has more than one count but fewer than ten. This rearrangement joins TRBV9 to TRBJ1-6, with 8 positions matching TRBD1. In germline, CDR1 is SGDLS, CDR2 YYNGEE. V was clipped by 4 bases and J by 7 bases; unmatched bases: 7. CDR3 size: 15 residues. Here the CDR3 DNA reads TGTGCCAGCAGCCCCCGGACAGGGAGAAATTCACCCCTCCACTTT. It is translated as CASSPRTGRNSPLHF.

The chain recombines TRBV18 with TRBJ1-5; D is undetermined. Germline values: CDR1 KGHSH, CDR2 LQKENI. V lost 3 bases and J 5 bases, leaving 11 bases between the germline ends. This CDR3 is 14 amino acids long. The CDR3 sequence: CASSPAPGDQPQHF. In nucleotides, the CDR3 is TGTGCCAGCTCACCCGCGCCCGGGGATCAGCCCCAGCATTTT.

The chain joins TRBV6-5 to TRBJ2-5; D not resolved. The CDR3 contains 13 residues. Per the germline V gene, CDR1 is MNHEY and CDR2 is SVGAGI. V lost 4 bases, J lost 0 bases, and 6 bases lay in between. CDR3 sequence: CASSSRNQETQYF. CDR3 sequence (DNA): TGTGCCAGCAGTTCTAGGAACCAAGAGACCCAGTACTTC.

This clone came up a few times. CDR3 bases: TGTGCCAGCAGTTTTGTGGCAGGTAGGGAAGCTTTCTTT. Residues: CASSFVAGREAFF. The chain employs TRBV28 and TRBJ1-1; D gene ambiguous. The germline V gene has CDR1 MDHEN and CDR2 SYDVKM. V shed 3 bases and J shed 8 bases, with 13 bases lying between them. The CDR3 has 13 amino acids.

This clone was seen more than once but under ten times. The J gene is TRBJ2-7, the V gene TRBV2, with 12 nucleotides matching TRBD2. The CDR3 has 15 amino acids. The trim removed 11 bases at V and 3 bases at J, leaving 11 bases unmatched. Germline lookup yields CDR1 SNHLY and CDR2 FYNNEI. CDR3 DNA sequence: TGTGCCTGCCAGGCAGCGGGACTAGCGGGCTACGAGCAGTACTTC. The encoded protein is CACQAAGLAGYEQYF.

The gene calls are TRBV14 and TRBJ2-1; tentative D call: TRBD2 (6 bases). This CDR3 contains 14 residues. The germline V and J ends were trimmed by 7 bases and 0 bases, with 10 bases remaining between them. Germline loops: CDR1 SGHDN, CDR2 FVKESK. This CDR3 is CASTEGGSYNEQFF. As DNA, the CDR3 is TGTGCCAGCACCGAGGGAGGCTCCTACAATGAGCAGTTCTTC.

This clone was counted a few times. The chain recombines TRBV7-9 with TRBJ2-5; 9 bases agree with TRBD2. Trimming took 5 bases from V and 5 from J; bases not matched to a gene: 9. This CDR3 comprises 15 residues. CDR1 SEHNR and CDR2 FQNEAQ come from the germline V gene (reference sequence). CDR3 sequence (DNA): TGTGCCAGCAGCCCCAGCGGGGGGAGACACGAGACCCAGTACTTC. This codes for CASSPSGGRHETQYF.

The chain joins TRBV11-2 to TRBJ2-5, with 10 bases fitting TRBD1. Germline loops: CDR1 SGHAT, CDR2 FQNNGV. J gave up 4 bases and V 0 bases, and 5 bases lay outside the gene matches. CDR3 length equals 16 residues. CDR3 DNA sequence: TGTGCCAGCAGCTTAGAAGGACAGGGGGGCTCAGAGACCCAGTACTTC. This codes for CASSLEGQGGSETQYF.

In this sample, this clone turned up a few times. This chain uses TRBV27 with TRBJ1-2; possible D gene TRBD1, 6 bases. The CDR3 is 14 amino acids. Germline V gene lookup returns CDR1 MNHEY and CDR2 SMNVEV (reference sequence). The V end was cut by 3 bases, the J end by 8 bases, with 16 bases between. The CDR3 protein is CASSFVGGAGGYTF. The CDR3 nucleotides read TGTGCCAGCAGTTTTGTTGGGGGGGCTGGCGGCTACACCTTC.

Worth noting for this clone: Distinct nucleotide sequences in the sample also encode this CDR3. The chain employs TRBV7-9 and TRBJ2-7, with TRBD2 matching 7 bases. Trimming at V came to 5 bases and at J to 4 bases, leaving 2 bases not matched to a gene. This CDR3 contains 12 residues. In germline, CDR1 is SEHNR, CDR2 FQNEAQ (reference sequence). The CDR3 region has the DNA TGTGCCAGCAGCCCGGGACTATACGAGCAGTACTTC. As protein: CASSPGLYEQYF.